The 18 T cell receptor beta chains below were found in one sample sequenced in a study of blood T cell repertoires in COVID-19. Assay used: immunoSEQ multiplex PCR; TCRdb lists only in-frame clones, some missing. The sample records about 110,000 clones, 60% to 80% being singletons. The sample taken for sequencing was peripheral blood. The receptors stem from a woman older than 75 with active or convalescent COVID-19.

This clone has just a few counts. The chain recombines TRBV6-6 with TRBJ1-5; D remains ambiguous. Germline-derived CDR1 and CDR2 are MNHNY and SVGAGI (reference sequence). The V end was cut by 5 bases, the J end by 0 bases, with 11 bases between. This CDR3 contains 15 residues. In DNA form, the CDR3 reads TGTGCCAGCAGTGTAATCCGGGATAGCAATCAGCCCCAGCATTTT. Encoded protein: CASSVIRDSNQPQHF.

This clone appeared a few times. The gene calls are TRBV7-8 and TRBJ2-5; D perhaps matches TRBD2 (6 bases). This CDR3 is built from 16 residues. The V end was cut by 4 bases, the J end by 0 bases, with 15 bases between. Germline CDR1 SGHVS, CDR2 FQNEAQ. CDR3 DNA: TGTGCCAGCAGCTCGCAGACGGCTAGCGACCAAGAGACCCAGTACTTC. It encodes CASSSQTASDQETQYF.

This chain joins TRBV5-1 and TRBJ2-1, with D perhaps TRBD2 (6 bases). V was pared by 4 bases and J by 1 base, with 12 bases between. Germline lookup yields CDR1 SGHRS and CDR2 YFSETQ. The CDR3 runs to 15 residues. The DNA for the CDR3 is TGCGCCAGCAGCCTCATAGCGGTTTCCTACAATGAGCAGTTCTTC. This gives the protein CASSLIAVSYNEQFF.

This rearrangement joins TRBV18 to TRBJ1-2; the match to TRBD1 covers 7 bases. The CDR3 has 14 amino acids. Germline values: CDR1 KGHSH, CDR2 LQKENI. Losses at the gene ends were 2 bases for V and 4 bases for J; bases not matched to a gene: 4. CDR3 protein: CASSPATGFYGYTF. The CDR3 nucleotides are TGTGCCAGCTCACCAGCGACAGGGTTCTATGGCTACACCTTC.

Comments on this clone: This same CDR3 is encoded by further DNA sequences in the sample. The chain links TRBV18 to TRBJ1-1; D gene uncertain. V lost 0 bases to trimming and J lost 1 base, with 6 bases between them. The germline V gene has CDR1 KGHSH and CDR2 LQKENI. The CDR3 totals 14 residues. The CDR3 nucleotides are TGTGCCAGCTCACCACCCTCCAGGAACACTGAAGCTTTCTTT. It specifies CASSPPSRNTEAFF. The complete variable domain, with remaining parts taken from reference TRBV18 and TRBJ1-1, reads NAGVMQNPRHLVRRRGQEARLRCSPMKGHSHVYWYRQLPEEGLKFMVYLQKENIIDESGMPKERFSAEFPKEGPSILRIQQVVRGDSAAYFCASSPPSRNTEAFFGQGTRLTVV.

The genes are TRBV5-1 and TRBJ1-1, with D possibly TRBD1 on 6 matching bases. V lost 0 bases and J lost 6, with 12 bases in between. CDR3 size: 14 residues. Germline V gene lookup returns CDR1 SGHRS and CDR2 YFSETQ. The CDR3 region is CASSLAQGFAEAFF. CDR3 nucleotides: TGCGCCAGCAGCTTGGCACAGGGTTTTGCTGAAGCTTTCTTT.

The chain recombines TRBV7-2 with TRBJ2-3; D is ambiguous. Deletions cut 6 bases from V and 0 bases from J, with 10 bases between. From germline, CDR1 is SGHTA and CDR2 FQGNSA. This CDR3 spans 14 amino acids. This CDR3 reads CASSYTPSTDTQYF. The CDR3 region has the DNA TGTGCCAGCAGTTACACCCCTAGCACAGATACGCAGTATTTT.

The CDR3 sequence is CASSLYRVETQYF. The CDR3 nucleotides read TGTGCCAGCAGCTTATACAGGGTCGAGACCCAGTACTTC. The chain has TRBV7-2 and TRBJ2-5, with TRBD1 as a possible D gene (6 bases). V was shortened by 2 bases and J by 5 bases, with 9 bases between the two germline ends. The CDR3 sequence is 13 residues long. The germline gives CDR1 SGHTA, CDR2 FQGNSA.

This chain connects TRBV5-1 to TRBJ1-4; 8 bases fit TRBD1. Germline V gene data show CDR1 as SGHRS and CDR2 as YFSETQ. With 2 bases clipped from V and 7 bases from J, the junction kept 1 base outside the gene matches. This CDR3 contains 13 residues. The DNA for the CDR3 is TGCGCCAGCAGCTTTGGACAGGGTGAAAAACTGTTTTTT. Its translation: CASSFGQGEKLFF.

This clone came up once. V gene TRBV5-1 combines with J gene TRBJ2-7; TRBD2 aligns across 8 bases. Germline V gene data show CDR1 as SGHRS and CDR2 as YFSETQ. The V gene end was trimmed by 4 bases and the J gene end by 5 bases; junction bases not matched to a gene: 8. The CDR3 spans 14 residues. The CDR3 loop is CASSPDGGEDEQYF. The CDR3 DNA sequence: TGCGCCAGCAGCCCGGACGGGGGGGAAGACGAGCAGTACTTC.

The V gene is TRBV20-1, the J gene TRBJ2-7, with 13 bases that match TRBD2. CDR1 is DFQATT, CDR2 SNEGSKA, per germline (reference sequence). There are 15 residues in the CDR3. After removal of 3 bases from V and 2 bases from J, the junction contained 4 bases not matched to a gene. This CDR3 reads CSASGTSGNPYEQYF. In DNA, the CDR3 is TGCAGTGCTAGTGGGACTAGCGGGAACCCCTACGAGCAGTACTTC.

This clone turned up a few times. The gene calls are TRBV21-1 and TRBJ1-5; TRBD1 reflects the table's D call only, with no check against the DNA. TRBV21-1 is given as a pseudogene. CDR3 length: 17 amino acids. The CDR3: CASNPRLNRECNQPQHF. The CDR3 DNA is TGTGCCAGCAACCCACGCCTAAACAGGGAATGTAATCAGCCCCAGCATTTT.

The chain recombines TRBV11-2 with TRBJ2-1, with D possibly matching TRBD2 (6 bases). Germline loops: CDR1 SGHAT, CDR2 FQNNGV. Trimming took 1 base from V and 10 from J, leaving 14 bases between them. CDR3 length: 14 amino acids. For the CDR3, the DNA is TGTGCCAGCAGCTTAGGATTTTTGGCGGGGGAGCAGTTCTTC. Its protein is CASSLGFLAGEQFF. The full variable domain, rest sourced from reference TRBV11-2 and TRBJ2-1, is EAGVAQSPRYKIIEKRQSVAFWCNPISGHATLYWYQQILGQGPKLLIQFQNNGVVDDSQLPKDRFSAERLKGVDSTLKIQPAKLEDSAVYLCASSLGFLAGEQFFGPGTRLTVL.

V usage is TRBV16 and J usage is TRBJ1-2; D not resolved. V lost 3 bases, J lost 0 bases, and 8 bases lay in between. Germline V gene lookup returns CDR1 KGHSY and CDR2 FQNENV. The CDR3 contains 14 residues. The DNA for the CDR3 is TGTGCCAGCAGCCAGCGGGCCACTAACTATGGCTACACCTTC. It codes for CASSQRATNYGYTF.

The V call is TRBV30, the J call TRBJ1-5, with D perhaps TRBD1 (5 bases). Germline values: CDR1 GTSNPN, CDR2 SVGIG (reference sequence). This CDR3 region has 15 residues. Trimming shortened V by 1 base and J by 3 bases, and 13 bases separated the two germline ends. Here the CDR3 DNA reads TGTGCCTGGAGTGGATCAGGGCTAATCAATCAGCCCCAGCATTTT. This gives the protein CAWSGSGLINQPQHF.

The J gene is TRBJ2-5, the V gene TRBV10-3; 10 nucleotides agree with TRBD2. CDR3 size: 13 residues. V was clipped by 6 bases and J by 5 bases; unmatched bases: 3. Germline assignment: CDR1 ENHRY and CDR2 SYGVKD. As DNA, the CDR3 is TGTGCCATCAGCCTAGCGGGAGATGAGACCCAGTACTTC. Protein product: CAISLAGDETQYF.

This clone was observed a few times. The V and J genes are TRBV5-1 and TRBJ2-2; no clear D. The CDR3 extends over 13 amino acids. Germline CDR1 and CDR2: SGHRS and YFSETQ. V was shortened by 0 bases and J by 6 bases, with 6 bases between the two germline ends. CDR3 in DNA: TGCGCCAGCAGCTTGGCGGTCGCCGGGGAGCTGTTTTTT. It translates to CASSLAVAGELFF. The entire variable domain, with the rest obtained from reference TRBV5-1 and TRBJ2-2, is as follows: KAGVTQTPRYLIKTRGQQVTLSCSPISGHRSVSWYQQTPGQGLQFLFEYFSETQRNKGNFPGRFSGRQFSNSRSEMNVSTLELGDSALYLCASSLAVAGELFFGEGSRLTVL.

The chain couples TRBV10-3 to TRBJ1-3; D unclear. This CDR3 spans 13 amino acids. V lost 7 bases, J lost 0 bases, and 7 bases lay in between. Germline CDR1 is ENHRY and CDR2 is SYGVKD. The CDR3 DNA reads TGTGCCATCACCCGAGCCTCTGGAAACACCATATATTTT. Protein sequence: CAITRASGNTIYF.